This TCR beta chain derives from a study of blood T cell repertoires in COVID-19. Method: immunoSEQ multiplex PCR; TCRdb's copy keeps in-frame clones and lacks some. The profile shows around 68,000 clones, just over 90% of them singletons. This clone showed up just once. Unmatched junction bases numbered 14, after V lost 6 bases and J lost 3 bases. Germline-derived CDR1 and CDR2 are SNHLY and FYNNEI. This CDR3 is built from 16 residues. This chain links TRBV2 with TRBJ2-7; 7 bases are a match to TRBD1. The source material was peripheral blood. The clonotype comes from a human donor in a cohort sampled during active COVID-19. The CDR3 protein is CASRSTGTVNFYEQYF. The CDR3 DNA reads as TGTGCCAGCAGGTCGACCGGGACAGTCAATTTCTACGAGCAGTACTTC.